The entry below describes one T cell receptor (beta chain). Its antigen is currently not known. Base qualities are missing; no much larger clone stands one base away. Sequencer: Illumina HiSeq 1500. TCRdb handled the public reads itself, with Q25 trimming in fastp and clone calling in MiXCR, and kept productive beta chains. One record per CDR3 amino acid sequence lists the most common genes and DNA. The sample yields under 800,000 distinct CDR3 sequences; approximately 24% were counted once. The ten largest clones capture under 8.5% of the sample. This specimen comes from a study of T cell repertoires in cytomegalovirus infection (dated by TCRdb to between 2018 and 2020). Turning to the overall study: Donor HLA type was relevant to the analysis, as public TCR beta signatures indicated carriage of CMV infection together with the matching HLA type. Findings and caveats that apply to the study as a whole: In the ex vivo response, HLA-C-restricted CMV-specific TCR beta clonotypes were dominant, and in two of eight donors the single most frequent clonotype came from this HLA-C-restricted group. In both this cohort and an independent approximately 350-donor cohort, the cumulative frequency of public TCR beta family members distinguished carriers of CMV infection plus the relevant HLA type.

Reading from cysteine to phenylalanine, the CDR3 counts 15 amino acids. The CDR3 DNA has 45 bases and is translated from base 1. CDR1 and CDR2, looked up from the germline V gene, are SGHTA and FQGTGA. V loses 0 bases, J loses 0 bases, and the germline ends lie 6 bases apart. The chain is assembled from TRBV7-3 and TRBJ1-5; no D segment can be confidently identified. Sequencing was carried out using CD8+ T cells from PBMCs. The source is a human donor in good health (CMV status not recorded). Some clones in this sample may be carry-over from other donors' samples. The nucleotides read TGTGCCAGCAGCTTAACTGAGAATAGCAATCAGCCCCAGCATTTT. Its translation reads: CASSLTENSNQPQHF.